A selection of T cell receptor beta chains follows, all from one sample in a study of early T cells in non-severe SARS-CoV-2 infection. TCRdb passed the 5' RACE reads through MiXCR, listing each CDR3 protein once. The sample has 34,000 or so distinct CDR3 sequences, about 9.9% seen once. The sample taken for sequencing was whole blood. These receptors were collected from an adult who was a healthcare worker with PCR-confirmed SARS-CoV-2 infection or an uninfected control (not recorded which). Both conserved end residues are part of each CDR3. A D gene is named only where the DNA matches it firmly. Clone size is stated in some rows and not others, as once, few, many or a class when expanded.

j_gene	d_gene	len	abundance	v_gene	CDR3aa	CDR3nt
TRBJ2-4	-	17	many	TRBV7-2	CASSSKGQGVDKNIQYF	TGTGCCAGCAGCTCGAAAGGACAAGGCGTGGACAAAAACATTCAGTACTTC
TRBJ2-5	-	13	many	TRBV7-2	CASSLSVQETQYF	TGTGCCAGCAGCTTATCAGTCCAAGAGACCCAGTACTTC
TRBJ2-1	TRBD2	12	many	TRBV20-1	CVGIAGANEQFF	TGCGTAGGGATAGCGGGGGCCAATGAGCAGTTCTTC
TRBJ1-4	-	13	once	TRBV6-2/TRBV6-3	CASSRGLSWKLFF	TGTGCCAGCAGCCGAGGCCTCAGTTGGAAACTGTTTTTT
TRBJ1-5	TRBD1	17	few	TRBV27	CASSLPGGHFSNQPQHF	TGTGCCAGCAGTTTACCAGGGGGTCATTTTAGCAATCAGCCCCAGCATTTT
TRBJ2-3	-	15	-	TRBV27	CASSFPSTSTDTQYF	TGTGCCAGCAGTTTTCCTAGCACTAGCACAGATACGCAGTATTTT
TRBJ1-2	-	13	medium-sized	TRBV6-6	CASSPGAGGGYTF	TGTGCCAGCAGTCCTGGAGCGGGGGGAGGCTACACCTTC
TRBJ2-1	-	13	medium-sized	TRBV10-1	CASSLTGWNEQFF	TGCGCCAGCAGCTTAACGGGGTGGAATGAGCAGTTCTTC
TRBJ2-5	-	17	-	TRBV21-1	CASSKRAGTSGTETQYF	TGTGCCAGCAGCAAGCGTGCCGGGACTAGCGGGACAGAGACCCAGTACTTC
TRBJ2-1	-	16	many	TRBV6-1	CATGVGVRTYDNEQFF	TGTGCCACTGGGGTCGGGGTCCGTACCTATGACAATGAGCAGTTCTTC
TRBJ1-2	-	16	few	TRBV7-8	CASSLVGTLTYYGYTF	TGTGCCAGCAGCTTAGTAGGGACTTTGACGTACTATGGCTACACCTTC
TRBJ2-5	TRBD2	15	few	TRBV10-3	CASRTSGGLQETQYF	TGTGCCAGCAGGACTAGCGGGGGACTCCAAGAGACCCAGTACTTC
TRBJ2-7	TRBD1	15	medium-sized	TRBV7-9	CASSLMGTGKLEQYF	TGTGCCAGCAGCTTAATGGGGACAGGGAAGCTCGAGCAGTACTTC
TRBJ1-1	-	14	-	TRBV11-1	CASSLGTALLEAFF	TGTGCCAGCAGCTTAGGGACAGCTTTACTTGAAGCTTTCTTT
TRBJ2-7	TRBD2	16	many	TRBV5-5	CASSRSGGAEVGEQYF	TGTGCCAGCAGCCGTAGCGGGGGGGCCGAAGTAGGGGAGCAGTACTTC
TRBJ1-1	-	11	many	TRBV28	CASSKQGMAFF	TGTGCCAGCAGCAAACAGGGCATGGCTTTCTTT
TRBJ2-7	-	15	many	TRBV15	CATSRDLGNAREQYF	TGTGCCACCAGCAGAGATCTGGGCAATGCCAGGGAGCAGTACTTC
TRBJ1-4	-	16	many	TRBV4-2	CASSQVGAPGREKLFF	TGTGCCAGCAGCCAAGTAGGGGCACCAGGTCGGGAAAAACTGTTTTTT
TRBJ1-6	-	15	-	TRBV5-4	CASSPGGRNNSPLHF	TGTGCCAGCAGCCCGGGGGGGAGGAATAATTCACCCCTCCACTTT
TRBJ2-2	-	12	few	TRBV7-9	CAETENTGELFF	TGTGCCGAGACAGAGAACACCGGGGAGCTGTTTTTT
TRBJ2-2	-	13	many	TRBV5-1	CASSLSVSGELFF	TGCGCCAGCAGCTTGTCGGTATCCGGGGAGCTGTTTTTT
TRBJ2-3	TRBD2	14	many	TRBV2	CASSEIAGDDTQYF	TGTGCCAGCAGTGAAATCGCGGGGGACGATACGCAGTATTTT
TRBJ2-7	-	16	medium-sized	TRBV4-3	CASSQEWGTRTYEQYF	TGCGCCAGCAGCCAAGAATGGGGGACTCGAACCTACGAGCAGTACTTC
TRBJ1-1	-	13	many	TRBV6-2/TRBV6-3	CASSTWTDTEAFF	TGTGCCAGCAGTACGTGGACAGACACTGAAGCTTTCTTT
TRBJ2-4	TRBD1	14	-	TRBV2	CASSEETGINIQYF	TGTGCCAGCAGTGAGGAGACAGGGATAAACATTCAGTACTTC
TRBJ2-7	-	14	many	TRBV7-6	CASSLAQGPYEQYF	TGTGCCAGCAGCTTAGCCCAGGGTCCTTACGAGCAGTACTTC
TRBJ2-3	TRBD1	17	many	TRBV7-9	CASSSPPGQAYTDTQYF	TGTGCCAGCAGCTCTCCTCCGGGACAGGCTTACACAGATACGCAGTATTTT
TRBJ2-1	TRBD2	16	many	TRBV6-5	CASRARLAGGDNEQFF	TGTGCCAGCAGGGCCCGACTAGCGGGGGGGGACAATGAGCAGTTCTTC
TRBJ2-1	-	18	few	TRBV5-5	CASSLDDRPHRSYNEQFF	TGTGCCAGCAGCTTGGACGACAGGCCCCATCGCTCCTACAATGAGCAGTTCTTC
TRBJ1-5	TRBD1	14	many	TRBV12-3/TRBV12-4	CASSPGQPPQPQHF	TGTGCCAGCAGTCCGGGACAGCCCCCTCAGCCCCAGCATTTT
TRBJ2-1	-	17	few	TRBV19	CASMGGRAAKNYNEQFF	TGTGCCAGTATGGGGGGCCGGGCAGCCAAAAATTACAATGAGCAGTTCTTC
TRBJ2-3	-	17	few	TRBV4-3	CASSQVVTPTFLATQYF	TGCGCCAGCAGCCAAGTTGTGACTCCAACCTTTCTGGCTACGCAGTATTTT
TRBJ1-6	TRBD1	13	few	TRBV5-4	CASSPDRDSPLHF	TGTGCCAGCAGCCCGGACAGGGATTCACCCCTCCACTTT
TRBJ2-3	TRBD2	15	-	TRBV20-1	CSGGTSGGPADTQYF	TGCAGTGGTGGGACTAGCGGGGGACCGGCAGATACGCAGTATTTT
TRBJ2-1	-	14	many	TRBV4-1	CASSHYEGYNEQFF	TGCGCCAGCAGCCACTATGAGGGATACAATGAGCAGTTCTTC
TRBJ2-3	-	14	few	TRBV20-1	CSASWRGPPDTQYF	TGCAGTGCTAGTTGGCGGGGGCCCCCAGATACGCAGTATTTT
TRBJ2-1	-	13	many	TRBV12-3/TRBV12-4	CASSFGEYNEQFF	TGTGCCAGCAGTTTCGGGGAATACAATGAGCAGTTCTTC
TRBJ1-2	-	12	-	TRBV12-5	CASGYSNYGYTF	TGTGCTAGTGGTTACAGTAACTATGGCTACACCTTC
TRBJ1-1	-	12	-	TRBV20-1	CSARTANTEAFF	TGCAGTGCTAGGACGGCGAACACTGAAGCTTTCTTT
TRBJ1-4	-	15	-	TRBV30	CAWRGDLGTNEKLFF	TGTGCCTGGAGGGGGGATTTGGGAACTAATGAAAAACTGTTTTTT
TRBJ2-3	-	15	-	TRBV6-5	CASSSGGASTDTQYF	TGTGCCAGCAGCTCCGGCGGGGCCAGCACAGATACGCAGTATTTT
TRBJ2-1	-	13	many	TRBV7-9	CASSSEQFSEQFF	TGTGCCAGCAGCTCCGAACAGTTCAGTGAGCAGTTCTTC
TRBJ2-1	TRBD2	16	many	TRBV6-2/TRBV6-3	CASSLLRGLGDNEQFF	TGTGCCAGCAGCTTACTACGGGGACTAGGGGACAATGAGCAGTTCTTC
TRBJ1-4	-	13	many	TRBV11-2	CASSLGLMEKLFF	TGTGCCAGCAGCTTGGGGTTGATGGAAAAACTGTTTTTT
TRBJ2-7	-	13	-	TRBV5-1	CASSPGVAYEQYF	TGCGCCAGCAGCCCCGGGGTGGCCTACGAGCAGTACTTC
TRBJ1-3	-	14	many	TRBV6-5	CASTRRGNRNTIYF	TGTGCCAGCACCCGACGGGGCAATAGAAACACCATATATTTT
TRBJ2-3	-	17	few	TRBV27	CASSLRPSSPNTDTQYF	TGTGCCAGCAGTTTAAGACCTAGCTCCCCTAACACAGATACGCAGTATTTT
TRBJ2-2	-	13	few	TRBV30	CAWSVTNTGELFF	TGTGCCTGGAGTGTGACCAACACCGGGGAGCTGTTTTTT
TRBJ2-5	TRBD1	16	medium-sized	TRBV27	CASSLFGTGGGETQYF	TGTGCCAGCAGTTTATTTGGAACAGGGGGCGGGGAGACCCAGTACTTC
TRBJ1-1	TRBD1	15	-	TRBV7-9	CASSLWTGMNTEAFF	TGTGCCAGCAGCTTGTGGACAGGGATGAACACTGAAGCTTTCTTT
TRBJ1-2	-	14	once	TRBV5-1	CASSLEPGIYGYTF	TGCGCCAGCAGCTTGGAGCCAGGGATCTATGGCTACACCTTC
TRBJ2-7	TRBD1	13	many	TRBV20-1	CSAHRGGLNEQYF	TGCAGTGCTCACAGGGGCGGTTTAAACGAGCAGTACTTC
TRBJ2-1	-	11	few	TRBV7-2	CASNRINEQFF	TGTGCCAGCAACAGGATCAATGAGCAGTTCTTC
TRBJ1-1	-	14	-	TRBV29-1	CSVGGFEETLEAFF	TGCAGCGTTGGGGGGTTTGAAGAGACGCTTGAAGCTTTCTTT
TRBJ2-2	-	14	-	TRBV10-3	CAISELTSTGELFF	TGTGCCATCAGTGAGTTGACAAGCACCGGGGAGCTGTTTTTT
TRBJ2-3	-	16	few	TRBV9	CASSVEGVAGADTQYF	TGTGCCAGCAGCGTAGAGGGGGTGGCAGGGGCAGATACGCAGTATTTT
TRBJ2-5	TRBD2	15	medium-sized	TRBV4-2	CASSQGTSGQETQYF	TGTGCCAGCAGCCAAGGGACTAGCGGGCAAGAGACCCAGTACTTC